The rows below give T cell receptor beta chains drawn from one sample of a study of cytomegalovirus exposure and HLA in healthy donors. Method: immunoSEQ multiplex PCR; TCRdb's copy keeps in-frame clones and lacks some. The repertoire holds fewer than 95,000 clones, about 85% seen once, with 6.5% to 8.5% in the top ten. Sequencing used PBMCs. The receptors derive from a man aged 35 to 55 in good health and CMV-seropositive. The CDR3 runs from the conserved cysteine through the conserved F or W. A D gene is named only where the DNA matches it firmly. Only part of the rows carry a size: once, few, many, or a class if the clone is expanded.

CDR3 length	J gene	D gene	V gene	clone size	CDR3 protein	CDR3 DNA
16	TRBJ1-5	NA	TRBV6-1	NA	CASSGLGGANNQPQHF	TGTGCCAGCAGTGGATTGGGGGGGGCTAACAATCAGCCCCAGCATTTT
14	TRBJ1-2	TRBD1	TRBV19	NA	CASRSTGGAYGYTF	TGTGCCAGTAGGTCAACAGGGGGCGCTTATGGCTACACCTTC
15	TRBJ2-1	TRBD2	TRBV7-3	NA	CASSIGGGRADEQFF	TGTGCCAGCAGCATCGGGGGCGGGAGGGCAGATGAGCAGTTCTTC
15	TRBJ2-7	TRBD1	TRBV11-2	NA	CASRPGTGGIDEQYF	TGTGCCAGCAGGCCCGGGACAGGGGGCATCGACGAGCAGTACTTC
13	TRBJ2-1	NA	TRBV11-2	few	CASSLDASNEQFF	TGTGCCAGCAGCTTAGATGCCAGCAATGAGCAGTTCTTC
15	TRBJ1-1	NA	TRBV10-3	NA	CAIRARGGEDTEAFF	TGTGCCATCAGGGCCCGGGGAGGGGAAGACACTGAAGCTTTCTTT
18	TRBJ1-6	TRBD1	TRBV27	NA	CASSLSPPTGAYNSPLHF	TGTGCCAGCAGTTTATCTCCCCCGACAGGGGCGTATAATTCACCCCTCCACTTT
13	TRBJ1-6	NA	TRBV9	NA	CASSQDYNSPLHF	TGTGCCAGCAGCCAGGACTATAATTCACCCCTCCACTTT
13	TRBJ1-5	TRBD1	TRBV18	NA	CASSLQGDQPQHF	TGTGCCAGCTCCCTACAGGGGGATCAGCCCCAGCATTTT
13	TRBJ2-5	NA	TRBV6-1	NA	CASSVGLQETQYF	TGTGCCAGCAGTGTGGGACTCCAAGAGACCCAGTACTTC
13	TRBJ2-2	NA	TRBV18	NA	CASSPLATGELFF	TGTGCCAGCTCTCCACTAGCCACCGGGGAGCTGTTTTTT
11	TRBJ2-3	NA	TRBV10-1	NA	CASSEQDTQYF	TGCGCCAGCAGTGAGCAAGATACGCAGTATTTT
14	TRBJ2-3	NA	TRBV4-2	NA	CASSQESRTDTQYF	TGTGCCAGCAGCCAAGAGTCCAGGACAGATACGCAGTATTTT
13	TRBJ2-3	NA	TRBV11-3	NA	CASLGGGTDTQYF	TGTGCCAGCCTCGGGGGAGGCACAGATACGCAGTATTTT
14	TRBJ2-7	NA	TRBV5-4	NA	CASSPGAYSYEQYF	TGTGCCAGCAGCCCAGGGGCATACTCCTACGAGCAGTACTTC
15	TRBJ2-1	TRBD2	TRBV4-1	NA	CASSHPAGSGNEQFF	TGCGCCAGCAGCCATCCAGCGGGATCGGGGAATGAGCAGTTCTTC
17	TRBJ2-7	TRBD2	TRBV5-1	NA	CASSLGLAGAIAYEQYF	TGCGCCAGCAGCTTGGGACTAGCGGGAGCGATCGCCTACGAGCAGTACTTC
13	TRBJ1-2	NA	TRBV5-1	NA	CASSPRGDYGYTF	TGCGCCAGCAGCCCGCGGGGGGACTATGGCTACACCTTC
13	TRBJ2-7	TRBD1	TRBV28	NA	CASSSGGLYEQYF	TGTGCCAGCAGCTCAGGGGGCTTATACGAGCAGTACTTC
14	TRBJ2-7	NA	TRBV27	NA	CASRKGTPLYEQYF	TGTGCCAGCAGGAAAGGGACACCCCTCTACGAGCAGTACTTC